Listed here is a single TCR beta chain. The V gene's germline CDR1 is KGHSH and CDR2 LQKENI. V lost 6 bases and J lost 6; bases outside the gene matches: 6. This CDR3 is built from 15 residues. The data originate from a study of blood T cell repertoires in COVID-19. Study information: The samples span acute and convalescent COVID-19 from the United States, Italy and Spain.

Generated by immunoSEQ multiplex PCR, the TCRdb table keeps only in-frame clones and is missing some. The sample lists about 280,000 clones, 80% to 90% occurring once. The clonotype originates from a woman aged 50 to 65 who had recovered from COVID-19. The chain is built from TRBV18 and TRBJ2-1; 12 positions agree with TRBD1. What was sequenced was peripheral blood. The CDR3 coding sequence is TGTGCCAGCTCCCCAGGGACAGGGGGCATCAATGAGCAGTTCTTC. Protein: CASSPGTGGINEQFF.